The sample holds a few counts of the clone carrying this TCR beta chain. Its antigen is as yet unknown. TCRdb re-called the RT-PCR reads through MiXCR, storing one row per CDR3 protein. The profile shows a few hundred thousand distinct CDR3 sequences, less than 15% of them singletons. The data originate from a study of response to subunit inactivated influenza vaccine. Trimming took 2 bases from V and 4 from J, leaving 8 bases between them. The CDR3 is made up of 14 amino acids. Broader study findings: Authors proposed each seasonal influenza vaccination draws in few new T cells.

The TCR comes from a man aged 50-59 years who received an inactivated influenza vaccine. The source was PBMCs from blood, collected about 12 days after vaccination. The chain is built from TRBV12-3 or TRBV12-4 and TRBJ2-2; either TRBD1 or TRBD2 may fit D (5 bases each). CDR3 in DNA: TGTGCCAGCAGTTTAAGGGACGGCACCGGGGAGCTGTTTTTT. Protein sequence: CASSLRDGTGELFF.